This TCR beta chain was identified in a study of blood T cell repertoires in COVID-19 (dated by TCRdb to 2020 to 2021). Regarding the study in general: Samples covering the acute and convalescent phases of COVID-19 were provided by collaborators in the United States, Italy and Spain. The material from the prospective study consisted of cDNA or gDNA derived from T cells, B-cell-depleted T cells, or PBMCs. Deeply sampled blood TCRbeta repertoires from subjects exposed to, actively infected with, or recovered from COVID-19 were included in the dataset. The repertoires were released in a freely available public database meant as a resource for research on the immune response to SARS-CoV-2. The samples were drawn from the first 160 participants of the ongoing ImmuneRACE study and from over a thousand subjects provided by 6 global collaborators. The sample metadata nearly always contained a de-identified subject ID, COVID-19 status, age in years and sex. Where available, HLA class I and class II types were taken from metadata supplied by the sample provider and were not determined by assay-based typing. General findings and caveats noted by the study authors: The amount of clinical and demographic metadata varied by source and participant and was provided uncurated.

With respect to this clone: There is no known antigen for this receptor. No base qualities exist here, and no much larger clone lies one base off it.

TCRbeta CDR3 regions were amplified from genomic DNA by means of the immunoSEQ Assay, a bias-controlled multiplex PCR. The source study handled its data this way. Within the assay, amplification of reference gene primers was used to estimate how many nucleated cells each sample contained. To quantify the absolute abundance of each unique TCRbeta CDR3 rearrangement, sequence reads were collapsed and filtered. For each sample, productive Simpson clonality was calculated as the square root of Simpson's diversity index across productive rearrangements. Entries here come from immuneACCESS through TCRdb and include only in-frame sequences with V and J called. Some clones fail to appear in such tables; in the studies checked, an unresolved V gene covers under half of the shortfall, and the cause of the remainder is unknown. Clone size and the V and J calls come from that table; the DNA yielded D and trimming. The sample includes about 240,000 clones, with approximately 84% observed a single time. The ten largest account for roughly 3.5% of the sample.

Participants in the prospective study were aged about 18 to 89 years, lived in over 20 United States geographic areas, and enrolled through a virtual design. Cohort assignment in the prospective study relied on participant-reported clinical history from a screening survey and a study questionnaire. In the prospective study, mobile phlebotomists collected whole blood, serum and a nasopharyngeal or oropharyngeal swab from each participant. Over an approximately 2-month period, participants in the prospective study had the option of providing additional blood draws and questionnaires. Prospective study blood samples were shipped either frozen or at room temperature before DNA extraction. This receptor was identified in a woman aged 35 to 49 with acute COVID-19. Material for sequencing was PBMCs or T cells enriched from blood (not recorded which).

The nucleotide sequence reads TGTGCCAGCAGCTGGGAGAACGAGCAGTACTTC. Its coded protein is CASSWENEQYF. The chain joins TRBV13 to TRBJ2-7; the D gene is perhaps TRBD2, from 5 matching bases. The CDR3 measures 11 amino acids from cysteine to phenylalanine. CDR3 DNA is the only sequence kept; it has 33 bases, read in frame from the first base. The germline V gene (reference sequence) provides CDR1 PRHDT and CDR2 FYEKMQ. V was cut back by 4 bases and J by 5 bases, leaving a gap of 6 bases between them.